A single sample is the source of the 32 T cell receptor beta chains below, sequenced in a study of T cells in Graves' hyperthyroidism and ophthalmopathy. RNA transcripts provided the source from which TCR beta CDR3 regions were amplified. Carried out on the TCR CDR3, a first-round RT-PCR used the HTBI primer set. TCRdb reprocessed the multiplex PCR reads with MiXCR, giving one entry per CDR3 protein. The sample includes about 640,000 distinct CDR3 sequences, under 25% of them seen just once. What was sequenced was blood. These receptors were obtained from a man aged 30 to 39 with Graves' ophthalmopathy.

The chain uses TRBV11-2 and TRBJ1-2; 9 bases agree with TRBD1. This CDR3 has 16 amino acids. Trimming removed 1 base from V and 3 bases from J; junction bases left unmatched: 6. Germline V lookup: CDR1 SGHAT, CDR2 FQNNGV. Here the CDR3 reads CASSLGRDREDYGYTF. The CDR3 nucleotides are TGTGCCAGCAGCTTAGGAAGGGACAGGGAGGACTATGGCTACACCTTC.

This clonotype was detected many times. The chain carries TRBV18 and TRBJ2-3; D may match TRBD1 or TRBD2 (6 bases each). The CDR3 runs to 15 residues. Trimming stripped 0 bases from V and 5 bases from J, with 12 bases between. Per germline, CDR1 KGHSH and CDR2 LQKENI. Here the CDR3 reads CASSPPARGQDTQYF. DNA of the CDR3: TGTGCCAGCTCACCACCTGCCCGGGGGCAAGATACGCAGTATTTT. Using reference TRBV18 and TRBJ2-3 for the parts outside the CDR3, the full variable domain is NAGVMQNPRHLVRRRGQEARLRCSPMKGHSHVYWYRQLPEEGLKFMVYLQKENIIDESGMPKERFSAEFPKEGPSILRIQQVVRGDSAAYFCASSPPARGQDTQYFGPGTRLTVL.

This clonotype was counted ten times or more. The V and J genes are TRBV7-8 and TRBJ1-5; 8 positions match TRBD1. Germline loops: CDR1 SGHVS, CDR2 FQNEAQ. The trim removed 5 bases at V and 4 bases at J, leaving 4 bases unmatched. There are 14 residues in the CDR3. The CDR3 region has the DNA TGTGCCAGCAGCCGTCGACAGGGGAATCAGCCCCAGCATTTT. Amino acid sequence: CASSRRQGNQPQHF. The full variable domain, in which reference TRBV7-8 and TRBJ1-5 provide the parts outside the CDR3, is GAGVSQSPRYKVAKRGQDVALRCDPISGHVSLFWYQQALGQGPEFLTYFQNEAQLDKSGLPSDRFFAERPEGSVSTLKIQRTQQEDSAVYLCASSRRQGNQPQHFGDGTRLSIL.

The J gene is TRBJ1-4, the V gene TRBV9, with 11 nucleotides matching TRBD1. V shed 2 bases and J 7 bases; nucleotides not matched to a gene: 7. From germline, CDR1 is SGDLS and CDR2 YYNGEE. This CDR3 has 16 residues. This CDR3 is CASSVGTGGIREKLFF. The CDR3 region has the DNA TGTGCCAGCAGCGTGGGGACAGGGGGGATTCGTGAAAAACTGTTTTTT.

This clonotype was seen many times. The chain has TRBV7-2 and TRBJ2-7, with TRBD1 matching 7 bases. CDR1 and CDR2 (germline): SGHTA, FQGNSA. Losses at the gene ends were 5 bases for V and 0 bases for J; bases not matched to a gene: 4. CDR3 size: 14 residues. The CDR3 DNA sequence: TGTGCCAGCAGCCGGGACAGAAGCTCCTACGAGCAGTACTTC. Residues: CASSRDRSSYEQYF.

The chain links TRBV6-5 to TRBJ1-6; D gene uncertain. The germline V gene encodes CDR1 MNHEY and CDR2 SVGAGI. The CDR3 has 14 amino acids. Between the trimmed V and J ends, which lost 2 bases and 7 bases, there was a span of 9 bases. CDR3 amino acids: CASSYGGRNSPLHF. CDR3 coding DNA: TGTGCCAGCAGTTACGGCGGGAGGAATTCACCCCTCCACTTT.

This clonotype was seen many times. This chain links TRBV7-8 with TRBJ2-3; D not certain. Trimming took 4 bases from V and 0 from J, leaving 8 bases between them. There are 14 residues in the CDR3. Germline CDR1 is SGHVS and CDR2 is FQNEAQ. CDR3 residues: CASSSVSSTDTQYF. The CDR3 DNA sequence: TGTGCCAGCAGCTCCGTCTCTAGCACAGATACGCAGTATTTT.

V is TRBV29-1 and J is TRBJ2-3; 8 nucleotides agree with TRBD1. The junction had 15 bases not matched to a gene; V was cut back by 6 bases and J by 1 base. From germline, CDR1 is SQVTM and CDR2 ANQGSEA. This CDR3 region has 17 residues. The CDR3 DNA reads TGCAGCGTCGCCCTCAGGGGGCAGAACCTTCGCACAGATACGCAGTATTTT. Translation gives CSVALRGQNLRTDTQYF.

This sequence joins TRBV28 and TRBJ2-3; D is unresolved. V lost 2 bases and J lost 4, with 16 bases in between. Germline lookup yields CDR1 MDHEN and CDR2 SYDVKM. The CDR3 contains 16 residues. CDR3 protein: CASSLARQIRPDTQYF. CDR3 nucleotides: TGTGCCAGCAGTTTAGCCCGTCAAATCAGACCAGATACGCAGTATTTT.

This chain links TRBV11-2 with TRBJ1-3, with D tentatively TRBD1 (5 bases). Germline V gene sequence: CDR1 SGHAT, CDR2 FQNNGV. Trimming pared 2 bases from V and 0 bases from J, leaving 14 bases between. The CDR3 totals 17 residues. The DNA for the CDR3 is TGTGCCAGCAGCTTATTGATGCAGGACAACTCTGGAAACACCATATATTTT. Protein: CASSLLMQDNSGNTIYF.

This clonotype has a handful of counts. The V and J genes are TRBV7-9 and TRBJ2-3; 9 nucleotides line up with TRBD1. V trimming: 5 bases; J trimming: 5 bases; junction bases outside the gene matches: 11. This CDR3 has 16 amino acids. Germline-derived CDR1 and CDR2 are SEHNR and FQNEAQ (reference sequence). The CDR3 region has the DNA TGTGCCAGCAGCCACCCCCGGGACAGGGTCTTAGATACGCAGTATTTT. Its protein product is CASSHPRDRVLDTQYF. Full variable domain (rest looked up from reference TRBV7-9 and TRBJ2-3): DTGVSQNPRHKITKRGQNVTFRCDPISEHNRLYWYRQTLGQGPEFLTYFQNEAQLEKSRLLSDRFSAERPKGSFSTLEIQRTEQGDSAMYLCASSHPRDRVLDTQYFGPGTRLTVL.

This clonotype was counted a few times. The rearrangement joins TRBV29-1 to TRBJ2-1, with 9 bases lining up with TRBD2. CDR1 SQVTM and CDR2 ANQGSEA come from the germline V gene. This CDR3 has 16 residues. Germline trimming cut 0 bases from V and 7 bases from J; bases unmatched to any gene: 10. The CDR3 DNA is TGCAGCGTTGAAGATCGGGGGACTAGCTCCTCGAATGAGCAGTTCTTC. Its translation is CSVEDRGTSSSNEQFF.

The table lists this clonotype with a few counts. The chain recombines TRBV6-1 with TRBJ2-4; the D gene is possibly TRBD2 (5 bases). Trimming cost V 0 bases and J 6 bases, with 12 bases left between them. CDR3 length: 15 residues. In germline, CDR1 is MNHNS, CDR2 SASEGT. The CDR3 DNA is TGTGCCAGCAGTGAAGCGCGTGGGAGCGGAAACATTCAGTACTTC. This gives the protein CASSEARGSGNIQYF.

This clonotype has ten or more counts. The CDR3 DNA reads as TGCAGTGCTATCCCCTTAGCGGGAGTTTCCTACGAGCAGTACTTC. Translation: CSAIPLAGVSYEQYF. This sequence joins TRBV20-1 and TRBJ2-7, with 9 bases aligning to TRBD2. The length of the CDR3 is 15 residues. Trimming cost V 4 bases and J 1 base; bases outside gene matches: 8. The V gene's germline CDR1 is DFQATT and CDR2 SNEGSKA (reference sequence).

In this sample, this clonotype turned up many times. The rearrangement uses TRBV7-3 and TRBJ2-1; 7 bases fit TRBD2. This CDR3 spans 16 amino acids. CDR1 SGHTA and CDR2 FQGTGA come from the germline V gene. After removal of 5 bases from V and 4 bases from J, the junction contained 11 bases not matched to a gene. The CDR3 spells CASSPTGGVGYNEQFF. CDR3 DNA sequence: TGTGCCAGCAGCCCCACGGGGGGAGTAGGATACAATGAGCAGTTCTTC. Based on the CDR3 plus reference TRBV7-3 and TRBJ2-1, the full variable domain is GAGVSQTPSNKVTEKGKYVELRCDPISGHTALYWYRQSLGQGPEFLIYFQGTGAADDSGLPNDRFFAVRPEGSVSTLKIQRTERGDSAVYLCASSPTGGVGYNEQFFGPGTRLTVL.

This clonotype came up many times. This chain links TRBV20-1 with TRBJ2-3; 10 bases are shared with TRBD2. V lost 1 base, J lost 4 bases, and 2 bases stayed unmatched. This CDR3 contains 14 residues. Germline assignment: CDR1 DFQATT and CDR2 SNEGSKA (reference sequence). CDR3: CSARASGSADTQYF. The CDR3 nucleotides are TGCAGTGCTAGAGCTAGCGGGAGCGCAGATACGCAGTATTTT.

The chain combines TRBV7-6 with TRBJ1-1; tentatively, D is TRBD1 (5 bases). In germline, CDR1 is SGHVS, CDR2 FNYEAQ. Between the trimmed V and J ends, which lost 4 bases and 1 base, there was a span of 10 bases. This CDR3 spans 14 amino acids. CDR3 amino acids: CASSSRQKNTEAFF. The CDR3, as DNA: TGTGCCAGCAGCTCGAGACAGAAGAACACTGAAGCTTTCTTT.

The CDR3 DNA reads TGTGCCAGCAGATGGACTACTCATGAGCAGTTCTTC. Residues: CASRWTTHEQFF. The rearrangement uses TRBV6-2 or TRBV6-3 and TRBJ2-1, with D perhaps matching TRBD2 (6 bases). Germline-derived CDR1 and CDR2 are MNHEY and SVGEGT. The CDR3 is 12 amino acids. V gave up 6 bases and J gave up 8 bases, with 11 bases separating them.

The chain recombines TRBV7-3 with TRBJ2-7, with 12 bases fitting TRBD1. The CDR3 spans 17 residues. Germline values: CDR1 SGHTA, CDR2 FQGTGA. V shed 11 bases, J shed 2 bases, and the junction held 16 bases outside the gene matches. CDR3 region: CARLWDRGLSATYEQYF. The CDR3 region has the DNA TGTGCCCGCCTGTGGGACAGGGGGCTCTCAGCAACCTACGAGCAGTACTTC.

The CDR3 coding sequence is TGTGCCAGTAGTATCCGGGACAGCCCCTCGTACGAGCAGTACTTC. Translated: CASSIRDSPSYEQYF. The chain links TRBV19 to TRBJ2-7; TRBD1 aligns across 7 bases. This CDR3 is built from 15 residues. V shed 3 bases, J shed 4 bases, and the junction held 9 bases outside the gene matches. The V gene's germline CDR1 is LNHDA and CDR2 SQIVND (reference sequence). Drawing the rest from reference TRBV19 and TRBJ2-7, the complete variable domain is DGGITQSPKYLFRKEGQNVTLSCEQNLNHDAMYWYRQDPGQGLRLIYYSQIVNDFQKGDIAEGYSVSREKKESFPLTVTSAQKNPTAFYLCASSIRDSPSYEQYFGPGTRLTVT.

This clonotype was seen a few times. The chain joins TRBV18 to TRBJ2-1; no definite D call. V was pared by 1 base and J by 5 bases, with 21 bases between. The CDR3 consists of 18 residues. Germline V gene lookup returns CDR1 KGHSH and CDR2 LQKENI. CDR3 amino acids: CASSPRVIDLRPNNEQFF. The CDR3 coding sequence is TGTGCCAGCTCACCACGGGTAATTGACCTTCGCCCCAACAATGAGCAGTTCTTC.

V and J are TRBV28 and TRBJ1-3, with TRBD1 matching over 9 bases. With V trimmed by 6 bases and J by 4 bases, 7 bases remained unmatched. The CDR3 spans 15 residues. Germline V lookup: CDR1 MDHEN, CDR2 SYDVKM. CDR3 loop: CASRKQGAGGNTIYF. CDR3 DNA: TGTGCCAGCAGGAAACAGGGGGCAGGAGGAAACACCATATATTTT.

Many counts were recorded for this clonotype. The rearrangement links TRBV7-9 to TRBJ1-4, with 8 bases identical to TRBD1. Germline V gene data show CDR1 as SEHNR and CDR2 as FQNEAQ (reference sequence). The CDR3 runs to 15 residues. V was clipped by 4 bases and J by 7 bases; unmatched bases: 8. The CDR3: CASSYGQGGSEKLFF. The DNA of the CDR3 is TGTGCCAGCAGCTATGGACAGGGTGGGTCTGAAAAACTGTTTTTT.

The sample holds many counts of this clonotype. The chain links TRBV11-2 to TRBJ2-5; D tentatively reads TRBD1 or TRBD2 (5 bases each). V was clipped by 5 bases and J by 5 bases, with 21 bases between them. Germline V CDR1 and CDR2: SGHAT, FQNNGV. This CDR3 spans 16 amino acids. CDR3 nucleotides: TGTGCCAGCAGCGTATTTCCCGGGACCCTCGGGGAGACCCAGTACTTC. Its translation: CASSVFPGTLGETQYF.

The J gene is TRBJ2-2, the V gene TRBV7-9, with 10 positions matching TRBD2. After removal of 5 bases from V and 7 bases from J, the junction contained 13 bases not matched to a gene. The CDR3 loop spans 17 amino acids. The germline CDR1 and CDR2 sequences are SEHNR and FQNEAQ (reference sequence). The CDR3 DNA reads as TGTGCCAGCAGCCCACGGAGGGCTAGCGGGAGCTTCGGGGAGCTGTTTTTT. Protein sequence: CASSPRRASGSFGELFF.

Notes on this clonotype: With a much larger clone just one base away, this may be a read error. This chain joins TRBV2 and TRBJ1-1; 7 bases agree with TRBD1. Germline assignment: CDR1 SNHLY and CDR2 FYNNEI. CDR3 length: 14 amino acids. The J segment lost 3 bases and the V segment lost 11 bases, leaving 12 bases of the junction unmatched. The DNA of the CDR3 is TGTGCCGGCACTGAGGACAGGCTTTACACTGAAGCTTTCTTT. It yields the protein CAGTEDRLYTEAFF.

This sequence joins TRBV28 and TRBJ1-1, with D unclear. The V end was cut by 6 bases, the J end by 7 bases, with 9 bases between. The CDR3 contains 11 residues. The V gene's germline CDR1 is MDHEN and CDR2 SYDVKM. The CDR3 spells CASSEEGEAFF. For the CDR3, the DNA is TGTGCCAGCAGCGAGGAGGGTGAAGCTTTCTTT.

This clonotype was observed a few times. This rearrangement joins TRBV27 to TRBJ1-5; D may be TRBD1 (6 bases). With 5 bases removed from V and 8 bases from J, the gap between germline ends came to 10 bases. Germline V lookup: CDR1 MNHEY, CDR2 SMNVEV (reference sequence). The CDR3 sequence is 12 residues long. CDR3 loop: CASSGPGEPQHF. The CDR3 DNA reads TGTGCCAGCAGTGGACCAGGGGAGCCCCAGCATTTT.

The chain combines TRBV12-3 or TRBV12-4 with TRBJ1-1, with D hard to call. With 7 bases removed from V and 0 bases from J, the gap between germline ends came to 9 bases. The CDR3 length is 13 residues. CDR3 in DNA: TGTGCCAGCATCTCTTTTATGAACACTGAAGCTTTCTTT. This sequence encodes CASISFMNTEAFF.

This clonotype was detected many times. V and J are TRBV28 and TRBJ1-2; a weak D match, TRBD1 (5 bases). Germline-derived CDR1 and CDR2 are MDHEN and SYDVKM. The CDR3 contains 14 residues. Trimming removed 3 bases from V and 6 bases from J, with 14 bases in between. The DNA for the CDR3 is TGTGCCAGCAGTTTTGAATCAGGGTTTGATGGCTACACCTTC. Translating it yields CASSFESGFDGYTF.

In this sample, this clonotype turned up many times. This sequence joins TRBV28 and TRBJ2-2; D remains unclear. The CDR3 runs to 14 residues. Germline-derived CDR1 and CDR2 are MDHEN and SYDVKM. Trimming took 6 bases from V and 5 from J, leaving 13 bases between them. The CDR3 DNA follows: TGTGCCAGCAGCAATACCCCATCGACCGGGGAGCTGTTTTTT. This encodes CASSNTPSTGELFF.

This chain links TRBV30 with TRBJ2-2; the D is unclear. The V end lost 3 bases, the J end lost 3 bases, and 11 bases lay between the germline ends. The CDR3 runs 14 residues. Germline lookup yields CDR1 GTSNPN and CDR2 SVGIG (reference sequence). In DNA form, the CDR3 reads TGTGCCTGGAGGCCCGCGAAGCACACCGGGGAGCTGTTTTTT. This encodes CAWRPAKHTGELFF.